This TCR beta chain emerged from a study of regulatory T cells in long-lasting Graves disease. Time point described: persistent/refractory GD, antithyroid drugs over 5 years with positive TRAb. Following extraction of RNA from PBMCs, that RNA was used to make the TCR library. The CDR3 contains 16 residues. V shed 2 bases and J 0 bases; nucleotides not matched to a gene: 3. The germline gives CDR1 MNHEY, CDR2 SVGAGI. As for this clonotype: Its target is not known.

Arm-PCR with iRepertoire HTBI primers amplified the CDR3 regions for these TCR beta libraries. TCRdb processed the multiplex PCR reads anew with MiXCR; each CDR3 protein has one entry. The top ten clones hold approximately 25% of a sample with under 450,000 distinct CDR3 sequences, about 20% of them seen once. Study-wide findings and caveats: Favored gene segments in persistent disease were TRBV28, TRBJ1-2 and TRBJ2-5.

The chain has TRBV6-5 and TRBJ2-2, with 7 bases fitting TRBD2. This material consisted of peripheral blood mononuclear cells (PBMCs), taken when the disease was refractory, from a patient treated with antithyroid drugs. The TCR comes from a female donor with Graves disease. The CDR3 nucleotides read TGTGCCAGCAGTTACGGGGGGGAGTCGAACACCGGGGAGCTGTTTTTT. Its protein is CASSYGGESNTGELFF.